This paragraph covers one T cell receptor beta chain sequence. Its antigen is unidentified. This sample was included in a study of CD8+ T cells in alopecia areata. Notes on the study in general: Tofacitinib produced a significant decrease in scalp clonality and in expanded CD8+ clones among the top 100. A large proportion of expanded lesional clones were detected persisting in scalp and blood during tofacitinib.

As the sequencing template, cDNA was produced by extracting RNA and reverse transcribing it. Only in-frame clones appear in the TCRdb table, and some are missing; sequencing was by immunoSEQ multiplex PCR. Of over 250,000 clones in the sample, 60% were seen once. Treatment specified: oral pan-JAK inhibitor, 5-10 mg twice daily. The CDR3 runs 12 residues. Trimming cost V 5 bases and J 10 bases, with 14 bases left between them. CDR1 is SNHLY, CDR2 FYNNEI, per germline. The rearrangement joins TRBV2 to TRBJ1-2; no clear D gene. The sequence came from a human donor with alopecia areata. Here the sequenced sample was CD4+ T cells sorted from blood, taken at approximately week 52, from a patient treated with tofacitinib. The CDR3, as DNA: TGTGCCAGCAGTCCCGTGGGGTCCTCCTACACCTTC. Protein: CASSPVGSSYTF.